Following are 19 T cell receptor beta chains from one sample sequenced in a study of blood T cell repertoires in COVID-19. Profiling relied on immunoSEQ multiplex PCR, and the TCRdb table lists in-frame clones only, not all of them. The sample includes 270,000 or so clones, 89% of them seen just once. Sequencing was done on a sample of peripheral blood. These receptors were obtained from a woman aged 40-49 years who had recovered from COVID-19.

V gene TRBV9 combines with J gene TRBJ1-2; 12 nucleotides agree with TRBD1. This CDR3 has 15 amino acids. Germline loops: CDR1 SGDLS, CDR2 YYNGEE. The J segment lost 4 bases and the V segment lost 3 bases, leaving 4 bases of the junction unmatched. CDR3 bases: TGTGCCAGCAGCGGAGGGACAGGGGGCTTCTATGGCTACACCTTC. Residues: CASSGGTGGFYGYTF. The full variable domain, rest sourced from reference TRBV9 and TRBJ1-2, is DSGVTQTPKHLITATGQRVTLRCSPRSGDLSVYWYQQSLDQGLQFLIQYYNGEERAKGNILERFSAQQFPDLHSELNLSSLELGDSALYFCASSGGTGGFYGYTFGSGTRLTVV.

V usage is TRBV5-1 and J usage is TRBJ2-1; D is undetermined. The V end lost 1 base, the J end lost 10 bases, and 12 bases lay between the germline ends. The CDR3 runs 13 residues. Germline values: CDR1 SGHRS, CDR2 YFSETQ. The CDR3 reads CASSLSGGREQFF. CDR3 nucleotide sequence: TGCGCCAGCAGCTTGAGTGGCGGAAGGGAGCAGTTCTTC. The whole variable domain, remainder taken from reference TRBV5-1 and TRBJ2-1, is KAGVTQTPRYLIKTRGQQVTLSCSPISGHRSVSWYQQTPGQGLQFLFEYFSETQRNKGNFPGRFSGRQFSNSRSEMNVSTLELGDSALYLCASSLSGGREQFFGPGTRLTVL.

V is TRBV6-5 and J is TRBJ2-7; D unresolved. CDR1 is MNHEY, CDR2 SVGAGI, per germline. Trimming stripped 5 bases from V and 3 bases from J, with 14 bases between. The CDR3 extends over 14 amino acids. DNA of the CDR3: TGTGCCAGCAGTCCAGGCCCAAACTTCTACGAGCAGTACTTC. As protein: CASSPGPNFYEQYF.

The J gene is TRBJ2-2, the V gene TRBV6-2 or TRBV6-3; TRBD1 aligns across 8 bases. The CDR3 runs 18 residues. V lost 4 bases and J lost 0; bases outside the gene matches: 10. Germline CDR1 MNHEY, CDR2 SVGEGT. Here the CDR3 reads CASSSTRGQGTNTGELFF. CDR3 sequence (DNA): TGTGCCAGCAGTTCGACCCGAGGACAGGGAACGAACACCGGGGAGCTGTTTTTT.

The chain is built from TRBV4-2 and TRBJ2-7, with 8 bases matching TRBD1. Germline CDR1 and CDR2: LGHNA and YNFKEQ. V lost 4 bases and J lost 6; bases outside the gene matches: 11. CDR3 size: 15 residues. The CDR3 DNA is TGTGCCAGCAGCCCCCGGGGGACAGGACCCTTCGAGCAGTACTTC. Translating it yields CASSPRGTGPFEQYF.

The chain is built from TRBV7-9 and TRBJ2-3, with D unclear. Trimming removed 4 bases from V and 4 bases from J, with 6 bases in between. Germline CDR1 SEHNR, CDR2 FQNEAQ (reference sequence). CDR3 size: 12 residues. The DNA of the CDR3 is TGTGCCAGCAGCTCCCTAGCAGATACGCAGTATTTT. Translation: CASSSLADTQYF.

This clone was picked up one time. V usage is TRBV10-3 and J usage is TRBJ2-7; TRBD2 matches 10 bases. Germline assignment: CDR1 ENHRY and CDR2 SYGVKD. This CDR3 spans 15 amino acids. With V trimmed by 0 bases and J by 5 bases, 4 bases remained unmatched. The CDR3 is CAISESPSGGDEQYF. The CDR3 nucleotides are TGTGCCATCAGTGAGTCCCCTAGCGGGGGCGACGAGCAGTACTTC.

V is TRBV6-4 and J is TRBJ2-3; D may be TRBD1 (6 bases). CDR1 and CDR2 (germline): MRHNA, SNTAGT. The CDR3 is 14 amino acids. Trimming removed 8 bases from V and 0 bases from J, with 12 bases in between. The CDR3, as DNA: TGTGCCAGCTCCTGGGGGCCTAGCACAGATACGCAGTATTTT. Encoded protein: CASSWGPSTDTQYF.

The V gene is TRBV27, the J gene TRBJ2-7, with 7 bases matching TRBD1. Trimming at V came to 8 bases and at J to 5 bases, leaving 9 bases not matched to a gene. This CDR3 has 13 amino acids. Germline assignment: CDR1 MNHEY and CDR2 SMNVEV (reference sequence). The CDR3 loop reads CASGPTGPHEQYF. CDR3 in DNA: TGTGCCAGCGGCCCGACAGGGCCCCACGAGCAGTACTTC.

V gene TRBV29-1 combines with J gene TRBJ1-4; D gene unclear. CDR1 and CDR2 (germline): SQVTM, ANQGSEA. The CDR3 covers 18 residues. The V and J ends lost 4 bases and 0 bases respectively, with 21 bases between them. The CDR3 protein is CSVGRWPGLDATNEKLFF. CDR3 nucleotides: TGCAGCGTTGGCCGATGGCCTGGTCTTGATGCAACTAATGAAAAACTGTTTTTT.

The V and J genes are TRBV2 and TRBJ1-2; 7 nucleotides line up with TRBD1. This CDR3 is 15 amino acids long. Germline CDR1 SNHLY, CDR2 FYNNEI. Trimming at V came to 3 bases and at J to 4 bases, leaving 8 bases not matched to a gene. DNA of the CDR3: TGTGCCAGCAGTGACATGGACAGGCCCCCCTATGGCTACACCTTC. This gives the protein CASSDMDRPPYGYTF. Full variable domain (rest looked up from reference TRBV2 and TRBJ1-2): EPEVTQTPSHQVTQMGQEVILRCVPISNHLYFYWYRQILGQKVEFLVSFYNNEISEKSEIFDDQFSVERPDGSNFTLKIRSTKLEDSAMYFCASSDMDRPPYGYTFGSGTRLTVV.

V usage is TRBV9 and J usage is TRBJ2-5; tentatively, D is TRBD2 (6 bases). V dropped 4 bases and J dropped 5 bases, with 18 bases sitting between them. The CDR3 has 15 amino acids. Germline V gene sequence: CDR1 SGDLS, CDR2 YYNGEE. CDR3 coding DNA: TGTGCCAGCAGCCCCCAAGACCTAGCGTGGGAGACCCAGTACTTC. This gives the protein CASSPQDLAWETQYF.

J is TRBJ2-1 and V is TRBV2; D not certain. The CDR3 contains 14 residues. Germline V lookup: CDR1 SNHLY, CDR2 FYNNEI. The V end was cut by 2 bases, the J end by 7 bases, with 12 bases between. The CDR3 reads CASSELRLGNEQFF. CDR3 coding DNA: TGTGCCAGCAGTGAATTGAGACTCGGGAATGAGCAGTTCTTC. The full variable domain, completed using reference TRBV2 and TRBJ2-1, is EPEVTQTPSHQVTQMGQEVILRCVPISNHLYFYWYRQILGQKVEFLVSFYNNEISEKSEIFDDQFSVERPDGSNFTLKIRSTKLEDSAMYFCASSELRLGNEQFFGPGTRLTVL.

The chain uses TRBV19 and TRBJ2-1; 10 bases map to TRBD2. Germline V gene lookup returns CDR1 LNHDA and CDR2 SQIVND (reference sequence). The CDR3 consists of 15 residues. The V segment lost 2 bases and the J segment 5 bases; nucleotides outside the gene matches: 3. CDR3: CASSIIAGGHNEQFF. The CDR3 bases are TGTGCCAGTAGTATAATAGCGGGGGGTCACAATGAGCAGTTCTTC.

The V and J genes are TRBV30 and TRBJ2-7, with 13 bases that match TRBD2. V gave up 8 bases and J gave up 7 bases; unmatched junction bases: 20. CDR1 and CDR2 (germline): GTSNPN, SVGIG (reference sequence). The CDR3 runs 17 residues. In DNA form, the CDR3 reads TGTGCCATGTCCGGACTAGCGGGAGAAGAAGTTCCGAGGGAGCAGTACGTC. Its protein is CAMSGLAGEEVPREQYV.

The chain joins TRBV5-4 to TRBJ2-4, with a tentative D call TRBD2 (6 bases). The CDR3 is 14 amino acids. Between the trimmed V and J ends, which lost 4 bases and 6 bases, there was a span of 14 bases. CDR1 and CDR2 from the germline V gene are SGHNT and YYREEE (reference sequence). CDR3 sequence: CASSPDNGGNIQYF. CDR3 nucleotide sequence: TGTGCCAGCAGCCCAGATAACGGGGGAAACATTCAGTACTTC.

The rearrangement joins TRBV19 to TRBJ2-7, with D unresolved. Germline CDR1 is LNHDA and CDR2 is SQIVND (reference sequence). This CDR3 has 11 amino acids. V lost 8 bases to trimming and J lost 1 base, with 6 bases between them. The CDR3 sequence: CASGASYEQYF. In DNA form, the CDR3 reads TGTGCCAGTGGTGCGTCCTACGAGCAGTACTTC. The variable domain in full, completed from reference TRBV19 and TRBJ2-7, reads DGGITQSPKYLFRKEGQNVTLSCEQNLNHDAMYWYRQDPGQGLRLIYYSQIVNDFQKGDIAEGYSVSREKKESFPLTVTSAQKNPTAFYLCASGASYEQYFGPGTRLTVT.

This chain connects TRBV11-3 to TRBJ2-1; 11 bases are shared with TRBD2. V was clipped by 3 bases and J by 8 bases; unmatched bases: 6. The CDR3 consists of 15 residues. From germline, CDR1 is SGHNT and CDR2 YENEEA. In DNA form, the CDR3 reads TGTGCCAGCAGCTTTACTAGCGGGAGAACCTATGAGCAGTTCTTC. Encoded protein: CASSFTSGRTYEQFF.

The chain uses TRBV3-1 (or the pseudogene TRBV3-2) and TRBJ1-4; maybe TRBD1 (6 bases). Germline V gene data show CDR1 as LGHDT and CDR2 as YNNKEL (reference sequence). V dropped 4 bases and J dropped 2 bases, with 11 bases sitting between them. This CDR3 contains 15 residues. CDR3 sequence reads: CASSPQGTTNEKLFF. The CDR3 DNA reads as TGTGCCAGCAGCCCGCAGGGGACGACTAATGAAAAACTGTTTTTT.